This record looks at one TCR beta chain sequence and its context. Its antigen is currently unknown. The sample belongs to a study of OX40 agonist ivuxolimab in advanced cancers. Study overall: Of the patients, three showed partial responses, one with hepatocellular carcinoma and two with cutaneous melanoma.

Study-wide results and caveats: With doses of 0.1 to 3.0 mg/kg, CD4+ and CD8+ blood T cells had undergone clonal expansion by week 6. With doses of 0.1-3.0 mg/kg, partial responders showed among the lowest clonal expansion.

The repertoire was sequenced with immunoSEQ multiplex PCR; TCRdb's copy has only in-frame clones and lacks some. This repertoire shows tens of thousands of clones, about 90% found once; its top ten account for roughly 11%. Researchers took blood at baseline, on cycle 4 day 1, and on cycle 7 day 1. The TCR comes from an adult with an advanced solid tumor such as melanoma, head and neck, liver or kidney cancer. The specimen was CD4+ or CD8+ T cells sorted from blood, collected in a trial of the OX40 agonist ivuxolimab.

The CDR3 nucleotides read TGTGCCAGCAGCGGGGACCTGTCCTACGAGCAGTACTTC. This translates into CASSGDLSYEQYF. The genes are TRBV9 and TRBJ2-7; D may be TRBD1 or TRBD2 (5 bases each). Germline V gene data show CDR1 as SGDLS and CDR2 as YYNGEE. V lost 3 bases and J 1 base, leaving 8 bases between the germline ends. The CDR3 runs 13 residues.